These 31 T cell receptor beta chains were all obtained from the same sample, sequenced in a study of regulatory T cells in long-lasting Graves disease. Time point meaning: newly diagnosed GD, antithyroid drugs for less than 3 months. RNA isolated from PBMCs was used to make the TCR library. Sequencing libraries for TCR beta were prepared with iRepertoire HTBI primers and Arm-PCR of CDR3 regions. TCRdb itself ran the multiplex PCR reads through MiXCR, one entry per CDR3 protein. The sample includes about 470,000 distinct CDR3 sequences, 15% to 20% of them seen just once. The data were also submitted as part of a second study, on T cells in Graves' hyperthyroidism and ophthalmopathy.

The sequencing used peripheral blood mononuclear cells (PBMCs), collected at new diagnosis, from a patient treated with antithyroid drugs. The source of these receptors is a man between 35 and 55 years old with Graves disease.

This clonotype was counted at least ten times. The chain links TRBV7-8 to TRBJ1-2; possible D gene TRBD1, 6 bases. Germline CDR1 SGHVS, CDR2 FQNEAQ. This CDR3 is 12 amino acids long. Deletions cut 5 bases from V and 5 bases from J, with 9 bases between. This CDR3 is CASSQDRYGYTF. The CDR3 DNA sequence: TGTGCCAGCAGCCAGGACAGATATGGCTACACCTTC.

In its sample, this clonotype was seen many times. Sequence at one end of the junction differs from germline and may be a read error. V is TRBV5-1 and J is TRBJ2-1, with TRBD1 identical over 11 bases. This CDR3 spans 16 amino acids. Germline CDR1 and CDR2: SGHRS and YFSETQ. The CDR3 sequence: CASSLARTGGFNEQFF. CDR3 sequence (DNA): TGTGCCAGCAGCTTGGCTCGGACAGGGGGCTTCAATGAGCAGTTCTTC.

Only a few counts were recorded for this clonotype. The V call is TRBV6-1, the J call TRBJ2-7, with 9 positions matching TRBD1. CDR3 length equals 14 residues. The V gene's germline CDR1 is MNHNS and CDR2 SASEGT. The V and J ends lost 10 bases and 3 bases, in that order; junction bases with no gene match: 10. The CDR3 region is CATQGAYGGYEQYF. CDR3 DNA sequence: TGTGCCACACAGGGGGCCTATGGAGGCTACGAGCAGTACTTC.

Ten or more counts support this clonotype. The rearrangement uses TRBV20-1 and TRBJ1-1; 9 bases are a match to TRBD1. CDR1 is DFQATT, CDR2 SNEGSKA, per germline (reference sequence). The CDR3 covers 11 residues. Unmatched junction bases numbered 6, after V lost 6 bases and J lost 10 bases. CDR3 sequence (DNA): TGCAGTGCGCCTGACAGGGGGGGAGCTTTCTTT. Encoded protein: CSAPDRGGAFF.

At least ten counts were recorded for this clonotype. The genes are TRBV5-1 and TRBJ2-3, with 8 bases fitting TRBD2. J lost 6 bases, V lost 1 base, and 10 bases had no gene match. CDR3 length equals 16 residues. The germline CDR1 and CDR2 sequences are SGHRS and YFSETQ. Here the CDR3 reads CASSLRITGGKDTQYF. CDR3 nucleotide sequence: TGCGCCAGCAGCTTGCGTATTACGGGAGGGAAGGATACGCAGTATTTT.

As regards this clonotype: One end of the junction varies from germline; a read error may be responsible. This chain uses TRBV7-9 with TRBJ2-1, with TRBD2 identical over 11 bases. The CDR3 totals 16 residues. Germline assignment: CDR1 SEHNR and CDR2 FQNEAQ (reference sequence). The CDR3 loop reads CASSSLRLAGKNGQFF. CDR3 DNA: TGTGCCAGCAGCTCCTTACGACTAGCGGGGAAGAATGGGCAGTTCTTC.

This clonotype was seen only a few times. J is TRBJ2-7 and V is TRBV5-6; D perhaps matches TRBD1 (6 bases). V lost 3 bases and J 0 bases, leaving 10 bases between the germline ends. CDR1 and CDR2 from the germline V gene are SGHDT and YYEEEE. There are 14 residues in the CDR3. The CDR3 bases are TGTGCCAGCAGCTCAGGGGTCACCTCCTACGAGCAGTACTTC. It yields the protein CASSSGVTSYEQYF. Filled out from reference TRBV5-6 and TRBJ2-7, the complete variable domain reads DAGVTQSPTHLIKTRGQQVTLRCSPKSGHDTVSWYQQALGQGPQFIFQYYEEEERQRGNFPDRFSGHQFPNYSSELNVNALLLGDSALYLCASSSGVTSYEQYFGPGTRLTVT.

Notes on this clonotype: A much larger clonotype is one base distant, so this may be a read error. The chain recombines TRBV11-1 with TRBJ2-4; 9 bases agree with TRBD2. V lost 7 bases to trimming and J lost 13 bases; unmatched junction nucleotides: 11. The CDR3 is 13 amino acids. Germline V lookup: CDR1 SGHAT, CDR2 FQDESV (reference sequence). CDR3 protein: CASNWTSVNEQYF. DNA of the CDR3: TGTGCCAGCAACTGGACTAGCGTCAATGAGCAGTACTTC. Drawing the rest from reference TRBV11-1 and TRBJ2-4, the complete variable domain is EAEVAQSPRYKITEKSQAVAFWCDPISGHATLYWYRQILGQGPELLVQFQDESVVDDSQLPKDRFSAERLKGVDSTLKIQPAELGDSAMYLCASNWTSVNEQYFGAGTRLSVL.

Only a few counts were recorded for this clonotype. The chain recombines TRBV9 with TRBJ2-1, with TRBD2 matching over 9 bases. There are 17 residues in the CDR3. The germline gives CDR1 SGDLS, CDR2 YYNGEE. The ends lost 1 base at V and 7 bases at J; junction bases unmatched: 12. The CDR3 sequence: CASSVPAGGLGRNEQFF. The CDR3 DNA reads as TGTGCCAGCAGCGTACCGGCGGGAGGGCTGGGGAGGAATGAGCAGTTCTTC.

This clonotype showed up many times. As DNA, the CDR3 is TGTGCCAGCAGACCGACGGGACTGAAATATGAGCAGTTCTTC. This codes for CASRPTGLKYEQFF. The gene calls are TRBV28 and TRBJ2-1, with TRBD2 as a possible D gene (6 bases). Germline CDR1 reads MDHEN; CDR2 reads SYDVKM. The CDR3 is 14 amino acids. V lost 6 bases, J lost 8 bases, and 17 bases lay in between.

The rearrangement uses TRBV11-2 and TRBJ1-6; TRBD1 matches 10 bases. Germline V gene data show CDR1 as SGHAT and CDR2 as FQNNGV. The CDR3 runs 16 residues. V shed 5 bases and J 9 bases; nucleotides not matched to a gene: 10. The CDR3 spells CASSIFRDRGFSPLHF. CDR3 nucleotide sequence: TGTGCCAGCAGCATATTCCGGGACAGGGGTTTTTCACCCCTCCACTTT. The full variable domain, with the rest looked up from reference TRBV11-2 and TRBJ1-6, is EAGVAQSPRYKIIEKRQSVAFWCNPISGHATLYWYQQILGQGPKLLIQFQNNGVVDDSQLPKDRFSAERLKGVDSTLKIQPAKLEDSAVYLCASSIFRDRGFSPLHFGNGTRLTVT.

The chain has TRBV30 and TRBJ2-7; D perhaps matches TRBD1 (6 bases). The CDR3 loop spans 13 amino acids. V was cut by 1 base and J by 5 bases, with 12 bases left in between. Germline V lookup: CDR1 GTSNPN, CDR2 SVGIG (reference sequence). CDR3 in amino acids: CAWSGQGRDEQYF. The CDR3, as DNA: TGTGCCTGGAGTGGGCAGGGGAGAGACGAGCAGTACTTC.

This clonotype was counted at least ten times. The chain joins TRBV5-1 to TRBJ2-7; D might be TRBD1 (6 bases). The CDR3 runs 13 residues. With 5 bases removed from V and 1 base from J, the gap between germline ends came to 10 bases. Per germline, CDR1 SGHRS and CDR2 YFSETQ. CDR3 region: CASRQGQSYEQYF. The CDR3 nucleotides read TGCGCCAGCAGACAAGGACAGTCCTACGAGCAGTACTTC.

The gene calls are TRBV5-6 and TRBJ2-1, with 9 bases matching TRBD2. Germline assignment: CDR1 SGHDT and CDR2 YYEEEE. The V and J ends lost 6 bases and 1 base, in that order; junction bases with no gene match: 17. This CDR3 spans 19 amino acids. This CDR3 is CASNRKPSGNRISYNEQFF. CDR3 coding DNA: TGTGCCAGCAACCGAAAACCTAGCGGGAACAGAATATCCTACAATGAGCAGTTCTTC.

This clonotype was observed many times. The genes are TRBV12-3 or TRBV12-4 and TRBJ2-7, with 11 positions matching TRBD2. J gave up 0 bases and V 6 bases, and 4 bases lay outside the gene matches. The CDR3 consists of 15 residues. This CDR3 reads CASRPSGRPSYEQYF. CDR3 in DNA: TGTGCCAGCAGGCCTAGCGGGAGGCCCTCCTACGAGCAGTACTTC.

This clonotype came up many times. The chain links TRBV5-1 to TRBJ1-1, with D possibly TRBD1 on 6 matching bases. Trimming removed 1 base from V and 5 bases from J, with 15 bases in between. The germline gives CDR1 SGHRS, CDR2 YFSETQ. The CDR3 is 15 residues long. DNA of the CDR3: TGCGCCAGCAGCTTGATATCCTCAGGGGAGACTGAAGCTTTCTTT. Encoded protein: CASSLISSGETEAFF. Supplemented by reference TRBV5-1 and TRBJ1-1, the full variable domain reads KAGVTQTPRYLIKTRGQQVTLSCSPISGHRSVSWYQQTPGQGLQFLFEYFSETQRNKGNFPGRFSGRQFSNSRSEMNVSTLELGDSALYLCASSLISSGETEAFFGQGTRLTVV.

This clonotype occurred many times. The chain uses TRBV12-3 or TRBV12-4 and TRBJ2-3, with D uncertain. The V and J ends lost 3 bases and 3 bases respectively, with 4 bases between them. CDR3 length: 12 residues. The CDR3 spells CASSFWTDTQYF. In DNA, the CDR3 is TGTGCCAGCAGTTTTTGGACAGATACGCAGTATTTT.

The J gene is TRBJ2-2, the V gene TRBV20-1; D not certain. The V gene lost 0 bases and the J gene lost 3 bases, with 11 bases spanning the gap. CDR1 and CDR2 (germline): DFQATT, SNEGSKA (reference sequence). This CDR3 is 15 amino acids long. The CDR3 nucleotides are TGCAGTGCTAGAGATCTGGGATCCTACACCGGGGAGCTGTTTTTT. Translated, it gives CSARDLGSYTGELFF.

The chain employs TRBV20-1 and TRBJ2-1, with TRBD2 as a possible D gene (7 bases). The CDR3 spans 14 residues. The germline CDR1 and CDR2 sequences are DFQATT and SNEGSKA (reference sequence). Between the trimmed V and J ends, which lost 4 bases and 0 bases, there was a span of 10 bases. The chain's CDR3 is CSAMGGGSYNEQFF. CDR3 nucleotide sequence: TGCAGTGCTATGGGAGGGGGCTCCTACAATGAGCAGTTCTTC.

This clonotype was seen at least ten times. This sequence joins TRBV27 and TRBJ2-7, with 9 bases matching TRBD1. V trimming: 7 bases; J trimming: 3 bases; junction bases outside the gene matches: 10. Per germline, CDR1 MNHEY and CDR2 SMNVEV (reference sequence). This CDR3 region has 15 residues. CDR3 sequence (DNA): TGTGCCAGCAACTTACAGGGGGCGGCAAACTACGAGCAGTACTTC. Amino acids: CASNLQGAANYEQYF.

This clonotype was seen repeatedly, ten times or more. The CDR3 nucleotides are TGCAGCGCCCAACCGGGGGGGAATACGCAGTATTTT. Residues: CSAQPGGNTQYF. V and J are TRBV29-1 and TRBJ2-3; 8 positions agree with TRBD2. This CDR3 contains 12 residues. The trim removed 7 bases at V and 7 bases at J, leaving 7 bases unmatched. The germline CDR1 and CDR2 sequences are SQVTM and ANQGSEA.

This clonotype has ten or more counts. CDR3 residues: CASSPTGGGYEQYF. DNA of the CDR3: TGTGCCAGCAGCCCGACAGGGGGTGGGTACGAGCAGTACTTC. The chain uses TRBV28 and TRBJ2-7, with TRBD1 identical over 9 bases. Per germline, CDR1 MDHEN and CDR2 SYDVKM. Trimming cost V 6 bases and J 4 bases; bases outside gene matches: 7. The CDR3 is made up of 14 amino acids.

This clonotype occurred many times. The V and J genes are TRBV2 and TRBJ2-7, with D tentatively TRBD2 (5 bases). This CDR3 is built from 13 residues. Germline V gives CDR1 SNHLY, CDR2 FYNNEI. V was trimmed by 7 bases and J by 3 bases, leaving 13 bases between them. CDR3 region: CASTSGHRYEQYF. As DNA, the CDR3 is TGTGCCAGCACGAGCGGCCACCGCTACGAGCAGTACTTC.

At least ten counts were recorded for this clonotype. The chain employs TRBV7-2 and TRBJ2-4; 8 bases line up with TRBD1. V gave up 6 bases and J gave up 3 bases; unmatched junction bases: 4. Germline V gene sequence: CDR1 SGHTA, CDR2 FQGNSA. The CDR3 has 14 residues. As DNA, the CDR3 is TGTGCCAGCAGGGCAGGGGGCAGCAAAAACATTCAGTACTTC. It translates to CASRAGGSKNIQYF.

Remarks on this clonotype: It may be a read error: a sequence one base away is much more abundant. A read error is likely, as this CDR3 ends without the conserved phenylalanine or tryptophan. This sequence joins TRBV11-2 and TRBJ2-2, with D uncertain. V was clipped by 2 bases and J by 1 base, with 5 bases between them. CDR1 is SGHAT, CDR2 FQNNGV, per germline. CDR3 length: 14 residues. The CDR3 DNA is TGTGCCAGCAGCTTAATCAAGAACACCGGGGAGCTGTTTCTT. It specifies CASSLIKNTGELFL.

This clonotype appeared many times. The chain has TRBV28 and TRBJ2-7; D call uncertain. The CDR3 extends over 15 amino acids. V was cut by 1 base and J by 3 bases, with 13 bases left in between. Per germline, CDR1 MDHEN and CDR2 SYDVKM. The CDR3 DNA is TGTGCCAGCAGTTTATTGGCCGGTGACCTCTACGAGCAGTACTTC. Its translation is CASSLLAGDLYEQYF.

The chain couples TRBV10-3 to TRBJ2-1; 10 nucleotides match TRBD1. The CDR3 has 14 amino acids. V shed 5 bases, J shed 5 bases, and the junction held 3 bases outside the gene matches. Germline CDR1 is ENHRY and CDR2 is SYGVKD. This CDR3 reads CAISRDRGNNEQFF. The CDR3 DNA sequence: TGTGCCATCAGTCGGGACAGGGGTAACAATGAGCAGTTCTTC.

This clonotype was detected many times. The chain links TRBV2 to TRBJ1-1, with D uncertain. Deletions cut 5 bases from V and 1 base from J, with 5 bases between. Germline V CDR1 and CDR2: SNHLY, FYNNEI. The CDR3 is made up of 12 amino acids. CDR3 sequence reads: CASSSRNTEAFF. CDR3 DNA: TGTGCCAGCAGTTCCCGGAACACTGAAGCTTTCTTT. The whole variable domain, remainder taken from reference TRBV2 and TRBJ1-1, is EPEVTQTPSHQVTQMGQEVILRCVPISNHLYFYWYRQILGQKVEFLVSFYNNEISEKSEIFDDQFSVERPDGSNFTLKIRSTKLEDSAMYFCASSSRNTEAFFGQGTRLTVV.

The table lists this clonotype with many counts. The CDR3 bases are TGTGCCAGCAGCCCCCTTTTGACAGGGAACTACGAGCAGTACTTC. This translates into CASSPLLTGNYEQYF. J is TRBJ2-7 and V is TRBV3-1; 7 nucleotides agree with TRBD1. CDR3 length equals 15 residues. Germline V CDR1 and CDR2: LGHDT, YNNKEL (reference sequence). V gave up 4 bases and J gave up 3 bases; unmatched junction bases: 9.

In its sample, this clonotype was seen many times. Sequence at one end of the junction differs from germline and may be a read error. Here the CDR3 DNA reads TGTGCCAGCAGCTTAGCTCCTAGCGGCTCCTACAATGAGCAGTTCTTC. This sequence encodes CASSLAPSGSYNEQFF. This chain connects TRBV5-1 to TRBJ2-1; 7 nucleotides agree with TRBD2. Germline loops: CDR1 SGHRS, CDR2 YFSETQ. CDR3 length: 16 amino acids.

The table lists this clonotype with many counts. This rearrangement joins TRBV20-1 to TRBJ1-2, with TRBD1 matching over 8 bases. This CDR3 contains 13 residues. CDR1 and CDR2 (germline): DFQATT, SNEGSKA (reference sequence). With 6 bases clipped from V and 0 bases from J, the junction kept 3 bases outside the gene matches. Here the CDR3 DNA reads TGCAGTGCCACGGACAGGGCTAACTATGGCTACACCTTC. Protein: CSATDRANYGYTF.